Listed here are 7 T cell receptor beta chains from one sample, sequenced in a study of T cells in Graves' hyperthyroidism and ophthalmopathy. RNA transcripts were the template for amplifying TCR beta CDR3 regions. An initial round of RT-PCR targeting the TCR CDR3 relied on the HTBI primer set. TCRdb passed the multiplex PCR reads through MiXCR, listing each CDR3 protein once. The repertoire holds roughly 600,000 distinct CDR3 sequences, 13% to 15% seen once, with around 12% in the top ten. The sequenced sample was blood. The origin of the receptors is a woman between 45 and 60 years old with Graves' ophthalmopathy.

In this sample, this clonotype turned up many times. The CDR3 sequence: CASSLVRTGLAGELFF. DNA for the CDR3: TGCGCCAGCAGCTTGGTGCGGACAGGGTTGGCCGGGGAGCTGTTTTTT. The J gene is TRBJ2-2, the V gene TRBV5-1, with 8 bases aligning to TRBD1. This CDR3 is 16 amino acids long. The germline V gene encodes CDR1 SGHRS and CDR2 YFSETQ. J gave up 6 bases and V 0 bases, and 7 bases lay outside the gene matches.

The rearrangement uses TRBV28 and TRBJ1-2, with unresolved D. CDR1 MDHEN and CDR2 SYDVKM come from the germline V gene. CDR3 length equals 12 residues. Deletions cut 11 bases from V and 4 bases from J, with 14 bases between. The CDR3 nucleotides are TGTGCCGGCACCAACCGCTTCTATGGCTACACCTTC. Translation: CAGTNRFYGYTF.

This rearrangement joins TRBV4-2 to TRBJ2-2, with 10 bases that match TRBD2. Unmatched junction bases numbered 7, after V lost 0 bases and J lost 6 bases. This CDR3 has 17 residues. Germline CDR1 reads LGHNA; CDR2 reads YNFKEQ. DNA for the CDR3: TGTGCCAGCAGCCAAGAACTGGGACTAGCGATTTCCGGGGAGCTGTTTTTT. This encodes CASSQELGLAISGELFF.

The table lists this clonotype with many counts. The CDR3 DNA reads as TGTGCCATCAGTCCTAGCTACAATGAGCAGTTCTTC. Translation gives CAISPSYNEQFF. The rearrangement uses TRBV10-3 and TRBJ2-1; D ambiguous. V lost 5 bases, J lost 3 bases, and 5 bases lay in between. The CDR3 consists of 12 residues. Germline V CDR1 and CDR2: ENHRY, SYGVKD.

This clonotype was recorded many times. This chain uses TRBV7-2 with TRBJ1-1; no reliable D call. The CDR3 spans 15 residues. Germline V gives CDR1 SGHTA, CDR2 FQGNSA. V lost 5 bases, J lost 2 bases, and 15 bases lay in between. The CDR3 is CASSADGVRNTEAFF. As DNA, the CDR3 is TGTGCCAGCAGCGCAGACGGGGTACGTAACACTGAAGCTTTCTTT.

Note on this clonotype: One end of the junction fails to match germline, which may point to a read error. CDR3 bases: TGCAGTGCTAGACTAGATTTGGAGACCCTGTACTTC. It yields the protein CSARLDLETLYF. V gene TRBV20-1 combines with J gene TRBJ2-5; D call uncertain. The CDR3 is 12 residues long. Germline assignment: CDR1 DFQATT and CDR2 SNEGSKA (reference sequence).

This rearrangement joins TRBV24-1 to TRBJ1-1, with 7 bases lining up with TRBD1. In germline, CDR1 is KGHDR, CDR2 SFDVKD. V shed 4 bases, J shed 4 bases, and the junction held 8 bases outside the gene matches. The CDR3 is 15 amino acids. CDR3 sequence: CATSDQKQGVTEAFF. The DNA of the CDR3 is TGTGCCACCAGTGACCAAAAGCAGGGGGTCACTGAAGCTTTCTTT.